This T cell receptor beta chain is from a study of naive and memory T cell subsets. This clonotype ranks as medium-sized. A read error may produce the germline difference seen at one junction end. A UMI-containing oligonucleotide was joined by 3' ligation to the TCR cDNA template. Whole-blood samples were 2 to 2.5 ml of peripheral blood from healthy adult volunteers. Reverse transcription used DNase-treated unsorted total RNA, aiming for roughly 1 to 1000 ng. Four PCR rounds used nested alpha and beta constant region primers plus the SP2 primer. Blood and skin TCR RNA was reverse transcribed with alpha and beta constant primers. MiXCR was run by TCRdb on the 5' RACE reads, yielding one entry per CDR3 protein. Counted here are tens of thousands of distinct CDR3 sequences, approximately 15% occurring once; the ten biggest clones make up 2.6%. The CDR3 totals 12 residues. Germline V gene lookup returns CDR1 SGHAT and CDR2 FQNNGV.

The rearrangement links TRBV11-2 to TRBJ2-3; 7 nucleotides line up with TRBD2. The source is a female donor in good health. Here the CDR3 DNA reads TGTGCCACCAGCTTCGGGGGGAATACGCAGTATTTT. Its protein is CATSFGGNTQYF.